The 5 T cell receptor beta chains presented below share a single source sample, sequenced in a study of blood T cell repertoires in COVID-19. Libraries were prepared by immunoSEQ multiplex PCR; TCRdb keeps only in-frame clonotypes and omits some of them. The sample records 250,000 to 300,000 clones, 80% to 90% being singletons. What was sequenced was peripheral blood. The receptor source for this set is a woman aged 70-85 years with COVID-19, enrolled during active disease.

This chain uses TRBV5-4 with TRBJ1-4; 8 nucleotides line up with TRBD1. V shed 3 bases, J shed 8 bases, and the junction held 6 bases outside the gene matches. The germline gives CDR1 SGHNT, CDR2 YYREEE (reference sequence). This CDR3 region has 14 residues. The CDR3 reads CASSSDRAGEKLFF. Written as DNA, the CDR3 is TGTGCCAGCAGCTCGGACAGGGCTGGGGAAAAACTGTTTTTT.

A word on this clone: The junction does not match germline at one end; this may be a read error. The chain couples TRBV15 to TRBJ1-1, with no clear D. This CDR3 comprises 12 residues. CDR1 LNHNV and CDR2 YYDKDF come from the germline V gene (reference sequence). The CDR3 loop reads CATSRDSWEAFF. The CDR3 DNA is TGTGCCACCAGCCGAGATTCCTGGGAGGCTTTCTTT.

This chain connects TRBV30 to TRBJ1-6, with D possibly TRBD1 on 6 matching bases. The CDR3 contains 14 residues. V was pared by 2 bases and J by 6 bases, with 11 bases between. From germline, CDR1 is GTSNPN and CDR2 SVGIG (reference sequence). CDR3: CAWSIQGRNSPLHF. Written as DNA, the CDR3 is TGTGCCTGGAGTATACAGGGACGTAATTCACCCCTCCACTTT.

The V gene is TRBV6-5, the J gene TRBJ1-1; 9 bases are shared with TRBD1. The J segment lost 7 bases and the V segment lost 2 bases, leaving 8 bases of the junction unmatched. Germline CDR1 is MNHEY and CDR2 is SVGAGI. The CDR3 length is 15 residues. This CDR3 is CASSYLGTGSVEAFF. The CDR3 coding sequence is TGTGCCAGCAGTTACCTAGGGACAGGGTCGGTTGAAGCTTTCTTT.

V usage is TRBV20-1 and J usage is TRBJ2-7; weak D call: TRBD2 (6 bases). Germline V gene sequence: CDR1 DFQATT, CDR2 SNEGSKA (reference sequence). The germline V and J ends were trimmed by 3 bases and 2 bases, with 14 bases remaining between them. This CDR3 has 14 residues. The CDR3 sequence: CSASGSSATYEQYF. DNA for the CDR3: TGCAGTGCTAGTGGGTCTAGCGCAACCTACGAGCAGTACTTC.